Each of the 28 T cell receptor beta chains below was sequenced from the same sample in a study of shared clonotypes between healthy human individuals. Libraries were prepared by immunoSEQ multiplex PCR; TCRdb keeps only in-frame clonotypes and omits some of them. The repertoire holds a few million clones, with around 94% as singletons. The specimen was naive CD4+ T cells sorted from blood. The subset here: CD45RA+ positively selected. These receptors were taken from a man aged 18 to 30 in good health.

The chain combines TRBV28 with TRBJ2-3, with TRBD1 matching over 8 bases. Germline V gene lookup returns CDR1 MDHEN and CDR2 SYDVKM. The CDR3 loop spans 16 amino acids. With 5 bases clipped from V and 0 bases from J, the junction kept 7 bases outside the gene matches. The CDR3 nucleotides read TGTGCCAGCAGTAAGTTCCGGGACAGGAGCACAGATACGCAGTATTTT. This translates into CASSKFRDRSTDTQYF.

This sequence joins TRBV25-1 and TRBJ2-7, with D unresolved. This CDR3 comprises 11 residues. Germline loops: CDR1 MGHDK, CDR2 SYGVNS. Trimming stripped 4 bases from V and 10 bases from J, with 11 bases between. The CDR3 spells CASSVDKEQYF. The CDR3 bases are TGTGCCAGCAGTGTTGACAAAGAACAGTACTTC.

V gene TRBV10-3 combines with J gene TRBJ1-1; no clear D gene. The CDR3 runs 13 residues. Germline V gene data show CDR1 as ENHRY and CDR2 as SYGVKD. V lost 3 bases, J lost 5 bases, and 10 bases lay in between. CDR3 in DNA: TGTGCCATCAGTGACTTTATGAGAACTGAAGCTTTCTTT. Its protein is CAISDFMRTEAFF.

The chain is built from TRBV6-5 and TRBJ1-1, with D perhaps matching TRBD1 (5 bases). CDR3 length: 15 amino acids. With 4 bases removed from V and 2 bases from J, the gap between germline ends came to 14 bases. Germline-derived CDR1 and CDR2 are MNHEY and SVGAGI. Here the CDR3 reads CASSSGGTVNTEAFF. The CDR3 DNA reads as TGTGCCAGCAGTTCTGGAGGGACGGTTAACACTGAAGCTTTCTTT.

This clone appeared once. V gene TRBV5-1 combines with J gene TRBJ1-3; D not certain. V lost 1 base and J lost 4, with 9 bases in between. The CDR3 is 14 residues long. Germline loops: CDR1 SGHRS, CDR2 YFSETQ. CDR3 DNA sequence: TGCGCCAGCAGCTTGTCGGGGTTAGGAAACACCATATATTTT. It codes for CASSLSGLGNTIYF. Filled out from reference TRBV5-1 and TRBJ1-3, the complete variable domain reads KAGVTQTPRYLIKTRGQQVTLSCSPISGHRSVSWYQQTPGQGLQFLFEYFSETQRNKGNFPGRFSGRQFSNSRSEMNVSTLELGDSALYLCASSLSGLGNTIYFGEGSWLTVV.

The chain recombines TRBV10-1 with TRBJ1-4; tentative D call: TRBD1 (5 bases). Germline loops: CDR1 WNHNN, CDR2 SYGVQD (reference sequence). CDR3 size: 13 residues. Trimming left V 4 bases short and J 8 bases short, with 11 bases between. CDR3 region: CASSGRVGEKLFF. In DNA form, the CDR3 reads TGCGCCAGCAGTGGCAGGGTTGGGGAAAAACTGTTTTTT.

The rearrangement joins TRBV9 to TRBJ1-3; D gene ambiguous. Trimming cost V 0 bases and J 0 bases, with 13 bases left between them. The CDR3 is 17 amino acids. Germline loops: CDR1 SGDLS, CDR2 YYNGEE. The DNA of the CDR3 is TGTGCCAGCAGCGTAGATTTCTACGGAAACTCTGGAAACACCATATATTTT. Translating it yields CASSVDFYGNSGNTIYF.

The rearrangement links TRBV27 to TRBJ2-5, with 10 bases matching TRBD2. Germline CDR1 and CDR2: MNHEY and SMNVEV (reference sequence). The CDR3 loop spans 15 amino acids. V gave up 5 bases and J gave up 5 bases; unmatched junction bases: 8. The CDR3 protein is CASSPGTSASETQYF. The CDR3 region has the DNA TGTGCCAGCAGTCCTGGGACTAGCGCCTCTGAGACCCAGTACTTC.

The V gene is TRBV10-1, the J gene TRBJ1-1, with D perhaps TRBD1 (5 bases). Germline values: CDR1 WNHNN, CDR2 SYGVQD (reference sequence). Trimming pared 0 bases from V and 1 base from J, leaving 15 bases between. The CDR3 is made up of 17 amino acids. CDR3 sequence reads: CASSESGMGGANTEAFF. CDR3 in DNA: TGCGCCAGCAGTGAGTCGGGGATGGGAGGGGCGAACACTGAAGCTTTCTTT.

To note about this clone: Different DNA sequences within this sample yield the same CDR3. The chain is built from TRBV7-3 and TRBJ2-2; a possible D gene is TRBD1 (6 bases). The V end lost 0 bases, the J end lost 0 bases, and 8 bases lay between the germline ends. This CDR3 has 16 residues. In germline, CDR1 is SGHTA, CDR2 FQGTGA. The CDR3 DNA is TGTGCCAGCAGCTTAACTGGGACAACGAACACCGGGGAGCTGTTTTTT. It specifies CASSLTGTTNTGELFF.

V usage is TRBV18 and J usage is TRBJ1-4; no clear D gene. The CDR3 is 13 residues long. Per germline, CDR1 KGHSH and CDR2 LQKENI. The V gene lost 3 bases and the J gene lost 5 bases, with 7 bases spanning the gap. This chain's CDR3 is CASSPSPNEKLFF. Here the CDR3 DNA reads TGTGCCAGCTCACCTTCACCGAATGAAAAACTGTTTTTT. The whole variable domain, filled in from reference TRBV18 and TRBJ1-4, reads NAGVMQNPRHLVRRRGQEARLRCSPMKGHSHVYWYRQLPEEGLKFMVYLQKENIIDESGMPKERFSAEFPKEGPSILRIQQVVRGDSAAYFCASSPSPNEKLFFGSGTQLSVL.

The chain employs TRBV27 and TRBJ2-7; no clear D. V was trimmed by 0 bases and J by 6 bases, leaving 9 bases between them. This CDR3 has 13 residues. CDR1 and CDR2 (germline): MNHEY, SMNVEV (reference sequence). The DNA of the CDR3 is TGTGCCAGCAGTTTATCGGGTTCCCGCGAGCAGTACTTC. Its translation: CASSLSGSREQYF.

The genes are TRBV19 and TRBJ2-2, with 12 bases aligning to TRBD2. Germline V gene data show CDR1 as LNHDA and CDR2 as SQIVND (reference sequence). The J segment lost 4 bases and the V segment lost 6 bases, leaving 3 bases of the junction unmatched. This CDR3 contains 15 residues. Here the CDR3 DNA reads TGTGCCAGTAGGGTGACTAGCGGGGGCACCGGGGAGCTGTTTTTT. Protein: CASRVTSGGTGELFF.

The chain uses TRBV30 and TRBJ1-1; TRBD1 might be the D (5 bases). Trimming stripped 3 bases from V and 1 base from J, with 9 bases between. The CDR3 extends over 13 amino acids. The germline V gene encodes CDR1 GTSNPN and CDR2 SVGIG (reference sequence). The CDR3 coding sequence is TGTGCCTGGAGCAGGGATGGGAACACTGAAGCTTTCTTT. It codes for CAWSRDGNTEAFF.

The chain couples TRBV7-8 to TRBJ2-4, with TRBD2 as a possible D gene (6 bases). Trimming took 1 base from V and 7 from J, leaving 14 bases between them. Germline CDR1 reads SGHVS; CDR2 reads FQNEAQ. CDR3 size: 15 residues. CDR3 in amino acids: CASSLVPDGGNIQYF. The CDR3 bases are TGTGCCAGCAGCTTAGTGCCGGATGGAGGGAACATTCAGTACTTC.

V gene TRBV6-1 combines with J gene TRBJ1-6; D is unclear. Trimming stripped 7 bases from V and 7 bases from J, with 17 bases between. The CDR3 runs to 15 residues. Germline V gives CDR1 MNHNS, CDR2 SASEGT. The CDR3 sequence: CASISGPAGNSPLHF. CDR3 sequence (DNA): TGTGCCAGCATTTCGGGTCCCGCTGGGAATTCACCCCTCCACTTT.

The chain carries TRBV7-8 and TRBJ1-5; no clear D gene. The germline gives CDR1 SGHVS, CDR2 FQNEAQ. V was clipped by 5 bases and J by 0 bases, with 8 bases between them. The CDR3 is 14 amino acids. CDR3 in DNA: TGTGCCAGCAGCCTGCTCTCTAGCAATCAGCCCCAGCATTTT. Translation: CASSLLSSNQPQHF.

In DNA form, the CDR3 reads TGTGCCAGCAGCCGACAGGGAGCAACAGATACGCAGTATTTT. Its protein product is CASSRQGATDTQYF. The gene calls are TRBV11-2 and TRBJ2-3, with 7 bases matching TRBD1. J gave up 3 bases and V 5 bases, and 5 bases lay outside the gene matches. CDR3 length equals 14 residues. Per germline, CDR1 SGHAT and CDR2 FQNNGV. Full variable domain (remainder filled in from reference TRBV11-2 and TRBJ2-3): EAGVAQSPRYKIIEKRQSVAFWCNPISGHATLYWYQQILGQGPKLLIQFQNNGVVDDSQLPKDRFSAERLKGVDSTLKIQPAKLEDSAVYLCASSRQGATDTQYFGPGTRLTVL.

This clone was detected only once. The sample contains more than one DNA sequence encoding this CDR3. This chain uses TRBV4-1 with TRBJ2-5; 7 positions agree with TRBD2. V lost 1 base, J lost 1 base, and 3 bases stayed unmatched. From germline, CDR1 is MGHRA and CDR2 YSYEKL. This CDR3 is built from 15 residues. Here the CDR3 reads CASSQGAGRQETQYF. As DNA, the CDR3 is TGCGCCAGCAGCCAAGGAGCGGGACGCCAAGAGACCCAGTACTTC.

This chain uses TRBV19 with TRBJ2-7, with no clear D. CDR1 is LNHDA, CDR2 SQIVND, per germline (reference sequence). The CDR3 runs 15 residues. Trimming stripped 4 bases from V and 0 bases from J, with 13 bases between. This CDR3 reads CASSTFGAASYEQYF. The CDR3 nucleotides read TGTGCCAGTAGTACCTTTGGCGCGGCCTCCTACGAGCAGTACTTC.

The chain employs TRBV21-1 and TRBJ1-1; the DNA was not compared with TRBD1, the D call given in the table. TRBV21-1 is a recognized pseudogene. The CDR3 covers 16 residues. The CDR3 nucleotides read TGTGCCAGCAGCAAAGCTCCGGGACAGCGGAACACTGAAGCTTTCTTT. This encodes CASSKAPGQRNTEAFF.

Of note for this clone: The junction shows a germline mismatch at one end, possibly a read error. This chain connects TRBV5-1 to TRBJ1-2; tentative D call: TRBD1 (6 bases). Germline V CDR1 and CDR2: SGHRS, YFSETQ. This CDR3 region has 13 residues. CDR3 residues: CASSPGQNYGCTF. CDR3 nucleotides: TGCGCCAGCAGCCCCGGACAGAACTATGGCTGCACCTTC.

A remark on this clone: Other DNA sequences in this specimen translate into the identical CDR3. CDR3 sequence reads: CASSPVNQPQHF. The CDR3 nucleotides read TGTGCCAGCTCACCAGTGAATCAGCCCCAGCATTTT. The chain employs TRBV18 and TRBJ1-5; D is undetermined. The V gene's germline CDR1 is KGHSH and CDR2 LQKENI. With 2 bases removed from V and 4 bases from J, the gap between germline ends came to 3 bases. The CDR3 loop spans 12 amino acids.

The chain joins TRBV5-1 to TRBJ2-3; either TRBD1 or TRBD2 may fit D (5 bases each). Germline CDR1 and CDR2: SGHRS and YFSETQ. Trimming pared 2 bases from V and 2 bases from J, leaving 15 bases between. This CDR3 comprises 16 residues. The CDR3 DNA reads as TGCGCCAGCAGCTTTTGGGGGACGATTATCACAGATACGCAGTATTTT. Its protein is CASSFWGTIITDTQYF.

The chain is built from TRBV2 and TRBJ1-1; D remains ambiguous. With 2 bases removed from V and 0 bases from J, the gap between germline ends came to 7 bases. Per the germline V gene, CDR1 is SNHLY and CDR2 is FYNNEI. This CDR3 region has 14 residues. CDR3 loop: CASSERLLNTEAFF. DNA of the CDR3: TGTGCCAGCAGTGAACGCCTTCTGAACACTGAAGCTTTCTTT.

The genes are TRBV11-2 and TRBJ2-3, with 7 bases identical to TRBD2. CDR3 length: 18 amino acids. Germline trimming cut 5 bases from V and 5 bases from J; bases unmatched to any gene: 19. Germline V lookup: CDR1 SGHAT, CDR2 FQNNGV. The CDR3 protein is CASSTIKRDGREGDTQYF. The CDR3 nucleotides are TGTGCCAGCAGCACTATAAAGCGGGACGGCCGTGAAGGAGATACGCAGTATTTT.

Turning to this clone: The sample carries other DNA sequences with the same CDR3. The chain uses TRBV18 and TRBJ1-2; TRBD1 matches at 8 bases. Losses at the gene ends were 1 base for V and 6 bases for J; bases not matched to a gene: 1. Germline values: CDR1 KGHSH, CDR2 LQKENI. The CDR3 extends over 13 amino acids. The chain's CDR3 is CASSPQQGDGYTF. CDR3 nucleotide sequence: TGTGCCAGCTCACCACAACAGGGGGATGGCTACACCTTC.

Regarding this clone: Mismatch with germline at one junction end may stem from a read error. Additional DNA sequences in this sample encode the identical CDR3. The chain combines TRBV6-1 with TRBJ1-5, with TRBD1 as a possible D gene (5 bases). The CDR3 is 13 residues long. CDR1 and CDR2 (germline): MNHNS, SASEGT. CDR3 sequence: CASTERGNQPQHF. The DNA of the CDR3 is TGTGCCAGCACTGAAAGGGGTAATCAGCCCCAGCATTTT.